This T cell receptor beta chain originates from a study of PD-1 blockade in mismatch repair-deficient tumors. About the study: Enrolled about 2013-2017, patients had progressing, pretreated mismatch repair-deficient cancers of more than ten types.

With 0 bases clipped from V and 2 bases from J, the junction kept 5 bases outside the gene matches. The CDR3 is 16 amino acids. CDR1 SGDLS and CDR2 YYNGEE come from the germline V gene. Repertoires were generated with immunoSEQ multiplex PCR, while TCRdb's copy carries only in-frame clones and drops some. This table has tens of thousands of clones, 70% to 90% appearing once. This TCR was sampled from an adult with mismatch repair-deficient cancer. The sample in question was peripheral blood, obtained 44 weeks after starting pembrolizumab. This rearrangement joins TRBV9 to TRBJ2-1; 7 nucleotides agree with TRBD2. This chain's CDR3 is CASSVGAGDAYNEQFF. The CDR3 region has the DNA TGTGCCAGCAGCGTAGGGGCGGGAGATGCCTACAATGAGCAGTTCTTC.